These T cell receptor beta chains were read from a single sample in a study of blood T cell repertoires in COVID-19. The method was immunoSEQ multiplex PCR; TCRdb's version includes in-frame clones alone and lacks a portion of them. The profile shows about 180,000 clones, about 90% of them singletons. Sequencing was done on a sample of PBMCs or T cells enriched from blood (not recorded which). The source of these receptors is a woman aged 50 to 60 who had recovered from COVID-19. CDR3s include the opening cysteine and the closing phenylalanine or tryptophan. The D gene is left open where the match is weak. Part of the rows lack a size; the others show once, few, many or a class for expanded clones.

d_call	clone_size	v_call	j_call	cdr3_aa	cdr3_nt
NA	NA	TRBV10-3	TRBJ1-1	CAITNQEGRFTEAFF	TGTGCCATCACAAACCAGGAGGGGCGATTCACTGAAGCTTTCTTT
TRBD1	NA	TRBV6-2/TRBV6-3	TRBJ1-4	CASSYADRGGREKLFF	TGTGCCAGCAGTTACGCCGACAGGGGAGGAAGGGAAAAACTGTTTTTT
NA	NA	TRBV5-1	TRBJ2-3	CASSATPASTDTQYF	TGCGCCAGCAGCGCGACTCCGGCCAGCACAGATACGCAGTATTTT
NA	NA	TRBV28	TRBJ2-5	CASSLGTSQETQYF	TGTGCCAGCAGTTTGGGGACATCACAAGAGACCCAGTACTTC
NA	NA	TRBV14	TRBJ1-1	CASSQVHMMNTEAFF	TGTGCCAGCAGCCAAGTCCACATGATGAACACTGAAGCTTTCTTT
TRBD2	NA	TRBV5-4	TRBJ2-2	CASSLAGGRTGELFF	TGTGCCAGCAGCTTAGCGGGAGGAAGGACCGGGGAGCTGTTTTTT
NA	once	TRBV19	TRBJ1-1	CASSIGEDTEAFF	TGTGCCAGTAGTATTGGAGAGGACACTGAAGCTTTCTTT
TRBD1	NA	TRBV18	TRBJ2-6	CASSGQGSGANVLTF	TGTGCCAGCTCTGGACAGGGATCCGGGGCCAACGTCCTGACTTTC
NA	NA	TRBV3-1/TRBV3-2	TRBJ1-1	CASSQGGRAEAFF	TGTGCCAGCAGCCAGGGGGGAAGGGCTGAAGCTTTCTTT
NA	once	TRBV29-1	TRBJ1-4	CSVEDRRGGKLFF	TGCAGCGTTGAAGATCGCAGGGGTGGCAAACTGTTTTTT
TRBD1	NA	TRBV2	TRBJ2-1	CASNLFSGQGAKQFF	TGTGCCAGCAACCTCTTTTCGGGACAGGGGGCTAAGCAGTTCTTC
NA	NA	TRBV28	TRBJ1-4	CASSTGLIEKLFF	TGTGCCAGCAGTACAGGGTTGATTGAAAAACTGTTTTTT
NA	NA	TRBV11-3	TRBJ2-7	CASSLDTRGGAYEQYF	TGTGCCAGCAGCTTAGATACTCGGGGCGGGGCCTACGAGCAGTACTTC
NA	NA	TRBV28	TRBJ1-2	CASSLDKLGYGYTF	TGTGCCAGCAGTCTGGACAAATTAGGCTATGGCTACACCTTC
NA	NA	TRBV16	TRBJ2-7	CASSRLGGGSSYEQYF	TGTGCCAGCAGCCGACTAGGGGGGGGCAGCTCCTACGAGCAGTACTTC
NA	NA	TRBV28	TRBJ2-7	CASNLPGAGNEQYF	TGTGCCAGCAACCTACCGGGAGCTGGTAACGAGCAGTACTTC
NA	NA	TRBV4-1	TRBJ2-1	CASSQVEYNEQFF	TGCGCCAGCAGCCAAGTAGAGTACAATGAGCAGTTCTTC
TRBD2	few	TRBV6-4	TRBJ2-1	CASSPSASGSDEQFF	TGTGCCAGCAGCCCCTCTGCTAGCGGGAGTGATGAGCAGTTCTTC
NA	NA	TRBV6-5	TRBJ2-1	CASSPSGTHYNEQFF	TGTGCCAGCAGCCCATCCGGGACACATTACAATGAGCAGTTCTTC
TRBD2	once	TRBV11-2	TRBJ2-1	CASRGLAVYNEQFF	TGTGCCAGCAGGGGACTAGCGGTGTACAATGAGCAGTTCTTC
NA	NA	TRBV6-1	TRBJ2-3	CASSEEAGHSTDTQYF	TGTGCCAGCAGTGAAGAAGCGGGACACTCCACAGATACGCAGTATTTT
NA	NA	TRBV6-2/TRBV6-3	TRBJ2-7	CASSYNLLSEQYF	TGTGCCAGCAGTTATAATCTTCTGAGCGAGCAGTACTTC
TRBD1	NA	TRBV4-2	TRBJ1-1	CASSQADRAGTEAFF	TGTGCCAGCAGCCAAGCCGACAGGGCGGGGACTGAAGCTTTCTTT
NA	NA	TRBV10-1	TRBJ2-1	CASSDVRALDEQFF	TGCGCCAGCAGTGATGTGCGTGCATTGGATGAGCAGTTCTTC
TRBD1	NA	TRBV30	TRBJ1-5	CAWRTGRGPQHF	TGTGCCTGGAGGACAGGGCGTGGGCCCCAGCATTTT